This TCR beta chain was retrieved from a study of regulatory T cells in long-lasting Graves disease. Details on this clonotype: Its specificity is not known. A much larger clone is a single base away; this may be a read error.

Sample time point: persistent/refractory GD, antithyroid drugs over 5 years with positive TRAb. Scientists built the TCR library using RNA that was extracted from PBMCs. Arm-PCR of CDR3 regions and iRepertoire HTBI primers were used to build TCR beta libraries. A single record per CDR3 protein comes from TCRdb applying MiXCR to the multiplex PCR reads. The profile covers approximately 400,000 distinct CDR3 sequences, with approximately 25% appearing a single time and less than 30% taken by the ten largest. The length of the CDR3 is 12 residues. Germline CDR1 GTSNPN, CDR2 SVGIG (reference sequence). Study conclusions and caveats: Limited sample numbers may have lowered accuracy.

This TCR was sampled from a woman aged 40 to 50 with Graves disease. The genes are TRBV30 and TRBJ1-2, with D perhaps matching TRBD1 (6 bases). The starting material was peripheral blood mononuclear cells (PBMCs), obtained when the disease was refractory, from a patient treated with antithyroid drugs. As DNA, the CDR3 is TGTGCCTGGAGGGACAGTCTCTATGGCTGCACCTTC. Translation: CAWRDSLYGCTF.